This TCR beta chain was documented in a study of blood T cells in healthy people across ages (dated by TCRdb to between 2014 and 2017). With regard to the full study: Template switching captured roughly one uniquely barcoded TCR beta cDNA molecule per two T cells in model experiments. Age-related changes in TCR beta repertoire diversity were measured in the study by deep sequencing normalized with unique cDNA molecular identifiers. The study analyzed two additional independent replicas of 1 million unique cDNA reads from the same blood draw for two donors, one aged 18 to 29 and one aged 80 or older. The donors were divided into four age groups: young (average around 15 years), middle-aged (approximately 41), aged (62) and long-lived (nearly 85). To avoid experimental bias, donors of different ages were spread randomly across the sequencing lanes.

Study-wide conclusions, independent of this receptor: Because the CMV infection status of the donors was unknown, age-related changes in expanded clonotypes may potentially have been confounded. Total diversity estimates from one million sequenced T cells were considered lower bounds and underestimates. Observed TCR beta diversity correlated strongly with the percentage of naive T cells measured by flow cytometry. Because profiling used bulk unsorted PBMCs, naive and antigen-experienced compartments could not be compared conclusively. Observed TCR beta diversity per million T cells fell roughly linearly with age, and a significant reduction was already apparent by age around 40. Compared with the aged group, the long-lived group had more naive CD4+ T cells, fewer expanded clones and increased TCR diversity, suggesting age selection.

Donors were approximately 42 systemically healthy Caucasian individuals from Russia aged roughly 6 to 90 years. About 10 milliliters of peripheral blood were collected from each donor into EDTA-treated Vacutainer tubes. Ficoll-Paque density-gradient centrifugation was used to isolate PBMCs, with at least 6 million per sample. Trizol reagent was used to extract total RNA from PBMCs, with at least 5.5 micrograms per sample. For every donor, flow cytometry on a PBMC aliquot measured the percentage of naive CD45RAhigh/CD27high T cells. On this clonotype: Its antigen is not yet known. The record has no base qualities; no much larger clone is one base away.

The library was obtained by 5' RACE. The sequencing machine was an Illumina HiSeq 2500. A second PCR of roughly 7 to 11 cycles was performed with a sample-barcoded 5' primer and a J-beta primer mix. Each TCR beta cDNA molecule received a unique molecular identifier from a template-switch 5' adaptor carrying 12 random nucleotides. Each sample yielded at least 2.5 million CDR3-containing paired-end reads. First-strand cDNA synthesis was performed from all RNA using the Mint cDNA synthesis kit, with priming by a TRBC-specific oligonucleotide. After uracil-DNA glycosylase treatment, a first 18-cycle PCR used universal primers M1SS and BC2_uni_R on all cDNA. Per the source publication's procedure: For normalization, 1 million high-quality reads were randomly selected from each sample, with every read carrying a distinct molecular identifier. Instead of being binned into consensus sequences, reads that shared molecular identifiers were thrown out. CDR3 identification, clonotype clustering and error correction used MiTCR with a Q25 quality threshold and the strictest error-elimination algorithm. Lower-bound total TCR beta diversity was estimated with a nonparametric unseen species model using Euler transformation. The public reads were reprocessed in TCRdb via fastp at Q25 and MiXCR, keeping in-frame beta chains. A single entry per CDR3 protein holds the most common genes and DNA from its merged rows. The V and J calls follow TCRdb's processing rather than the paper's. The sample table lists about 1.8 million distinct CDR3 sequences, approximately 50% of them with a count of one. The leading ten clones occupy around 2.1% of the sample.

V is clipped by 3 bases and J by 4 bases, and the sequence between their germline boundaries is 5 bases long. Including the terminal cysteine and phenylalanine, the CDR3 comprises 12 residues. Left in the record is the CDR3 DNA by itself, 36 bases read in frame from the first base. The germline V gene supplies CDR1 KGHDR and CDR2 SFDVKD. Sequences were obtained from blood. The receptor's source is a woman aged 40 to 55 in good health. This chain is built from TRBV24-1 and TRBJ1-2, with the D gene uncertain. The CDR3 loop reads CATSDPAYGYTF. The sequence in DNA is TGTGCCACCAGTGATCCGGCCTATGGCTACACCTTC.